This T cell receptor (beta chain) was documented in a study of blood T cell repertoires in COVID-19. Trimming cost V 3 bases and J 0 bases, with 12 bases left between them. The CDR3 runs 16 residues. Per germline, CDR1 MRHNA and CDR2 SNTAGT. Measured with immunoSEQ multiplex PCR; TCRdb has only the in-frame clones, and not every one. Of some 190,000 clones in the sample, approximately 80% are singletons; the top ten hold roughly 7.8%. The Seattle patients, enrolled during active infection, were followed longitudinally. The chain links TRBV6-4 to TRBJ1-5; D unresolved. The specimen sequenced was peripheral blood. The TCR comes from a woman aged 80 or over with COVID-19, enrolled during active disease. In DNA, the CDR3 is TGTGCCAGCAGTGAGTCACAGAATTATAGCAATCAGCCCCAGCATTTT. The encoded protein is CASSESQNYSNQPQHF.